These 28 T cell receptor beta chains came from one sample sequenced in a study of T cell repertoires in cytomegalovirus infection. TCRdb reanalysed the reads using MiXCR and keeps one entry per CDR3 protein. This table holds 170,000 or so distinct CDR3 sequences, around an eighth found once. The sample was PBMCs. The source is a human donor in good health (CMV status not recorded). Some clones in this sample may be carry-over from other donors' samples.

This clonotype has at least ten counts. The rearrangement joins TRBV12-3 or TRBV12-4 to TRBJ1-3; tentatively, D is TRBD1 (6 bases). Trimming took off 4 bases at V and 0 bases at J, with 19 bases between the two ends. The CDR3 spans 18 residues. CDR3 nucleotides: TGTGCCAGCAGTTCGTCAAGCGACAGGTCCCGCTCTGGAAACACCATATATTTT. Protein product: CASSSSSDRSRSGNTIYF.

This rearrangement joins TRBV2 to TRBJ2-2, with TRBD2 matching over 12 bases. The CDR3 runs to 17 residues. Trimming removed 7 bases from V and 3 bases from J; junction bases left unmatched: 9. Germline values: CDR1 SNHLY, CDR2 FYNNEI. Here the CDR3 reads CASTVTSGRLDTGELFF. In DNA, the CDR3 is TGTGCCAGCACGGTTACTAGCGGGAGGTTGGACACCGGGGAGCTGTTTTTT.

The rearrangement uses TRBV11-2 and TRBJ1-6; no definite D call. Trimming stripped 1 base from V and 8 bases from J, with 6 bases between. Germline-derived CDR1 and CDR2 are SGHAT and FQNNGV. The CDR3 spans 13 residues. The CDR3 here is CASSLGGHSPLHF. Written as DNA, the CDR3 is TGTGCCAGCAGCTTAGGTGGGCATTCACCCCTCCACTTT.

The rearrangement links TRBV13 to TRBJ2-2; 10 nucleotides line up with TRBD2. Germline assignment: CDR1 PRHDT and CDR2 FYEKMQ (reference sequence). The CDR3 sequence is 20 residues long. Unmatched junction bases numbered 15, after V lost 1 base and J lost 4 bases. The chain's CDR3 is CASSLVVVGAGGPSTGELFF. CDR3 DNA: TGTGCCAGCAGCTTAGTGGTGGTCGGAGCGGGAGGGCCAAGCACCGGGGAGCTGTTTTTT.

The CDR3 protein is CASKNGRGSLETQYF. DNA of the CDR3: TGTGCCAGCAAGAACGGGAGGGGCTCATTAGAGACCCAGTACTTC. The V call is TRBV6-6, the J call TRBJ2-5, with 8 positions matching TRBD2. This CDR3 contains 15 residues. The trim removed 7 bases at V and 4 bases at J, leaving 11 bases unmatched. Germline V gives CDR1 MNHNY, CDR2 SVGAGI (reference sequence).

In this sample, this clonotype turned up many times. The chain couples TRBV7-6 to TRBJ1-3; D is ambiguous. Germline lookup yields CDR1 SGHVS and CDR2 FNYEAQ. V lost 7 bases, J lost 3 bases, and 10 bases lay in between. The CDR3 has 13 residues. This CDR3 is CASTRGNGNTIYF. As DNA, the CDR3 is TGTGCCAGCACCCGGGGAAATGGAAACACCATATATTTT.

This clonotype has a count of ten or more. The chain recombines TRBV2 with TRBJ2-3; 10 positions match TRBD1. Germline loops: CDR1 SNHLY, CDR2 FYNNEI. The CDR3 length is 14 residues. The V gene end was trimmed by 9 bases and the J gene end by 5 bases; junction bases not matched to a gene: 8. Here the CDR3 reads CASFDRGRGDTQYF. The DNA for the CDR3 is TGTGCCAGTTTCGACAGGGGGCGAGGAGATACGCAGTATTTT.

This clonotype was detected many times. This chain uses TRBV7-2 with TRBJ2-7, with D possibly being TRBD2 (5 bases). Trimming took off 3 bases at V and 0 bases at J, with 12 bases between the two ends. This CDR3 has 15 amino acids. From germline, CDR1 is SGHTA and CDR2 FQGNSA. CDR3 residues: CASSFRVGSSYEQYF. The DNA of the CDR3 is TGTGCCAGCAGCTTTCGGGTGGGGAGCTCCTACGAGCAGTACTTC.

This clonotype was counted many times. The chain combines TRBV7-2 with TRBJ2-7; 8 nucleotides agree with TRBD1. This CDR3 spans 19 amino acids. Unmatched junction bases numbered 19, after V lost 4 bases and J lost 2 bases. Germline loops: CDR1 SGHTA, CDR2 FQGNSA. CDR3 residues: CASSSGYQDRVGDPYEQYF. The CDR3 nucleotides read TGTGCCAGCAGCTCCGGCTACCAGGACAGGGTGGGGGATCCCTACGAGCAGTACTTC.

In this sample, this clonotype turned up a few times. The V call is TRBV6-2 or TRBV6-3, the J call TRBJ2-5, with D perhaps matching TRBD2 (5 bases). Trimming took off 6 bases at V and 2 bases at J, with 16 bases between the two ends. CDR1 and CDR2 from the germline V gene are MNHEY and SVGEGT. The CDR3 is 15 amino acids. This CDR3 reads CASRKEVFAQETQYF. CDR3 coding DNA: TGTGCCAGCAGAAAGGAGGTCTTCGCGCAAGAGACCCAGTACTTC.

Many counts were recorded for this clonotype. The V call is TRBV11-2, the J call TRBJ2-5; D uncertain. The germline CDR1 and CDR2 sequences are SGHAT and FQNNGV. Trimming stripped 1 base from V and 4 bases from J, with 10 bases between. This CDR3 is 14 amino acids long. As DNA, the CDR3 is TGTGCCAGCAGCTTAGGGCGGACCCGAGAGACCCAGTACTTC. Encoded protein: CASSLGRTRETQYF.

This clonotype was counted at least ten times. CDR3 sequence reads: CSAQEGNTEAFF. CDR3 bases: TGCAGCGCCCAAGAGGGTAACACTGAAGCTTTCTTT. The chain couples TRBV29-1 to TRBJ1-1; D gene unclear. Trimming removed 7 bases from V and 2 bases from J, with 11 bases in between. The CDR3 covers 12 residues. Germline V gene data show CDR1 as SQVTM and CDR2 as ANQGSEA.

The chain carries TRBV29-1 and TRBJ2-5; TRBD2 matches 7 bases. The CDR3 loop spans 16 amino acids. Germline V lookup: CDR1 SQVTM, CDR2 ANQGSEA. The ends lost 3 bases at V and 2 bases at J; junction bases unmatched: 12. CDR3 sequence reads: CSVDLWEGSSQETQYF. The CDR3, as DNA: TGCAGCGTTGATCTTTGGGAGGGTAGCTCTCAAGAGACCCAGTACTTC.

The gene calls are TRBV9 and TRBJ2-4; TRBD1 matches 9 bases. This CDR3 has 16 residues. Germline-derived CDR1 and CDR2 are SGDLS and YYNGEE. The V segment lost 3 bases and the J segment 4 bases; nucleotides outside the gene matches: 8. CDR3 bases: TGTGCCAGCAGCGCTACAGGGGGCAACCTTAAAAACATTCAGTACTTC. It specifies CASSATGGNLKNIQYF.

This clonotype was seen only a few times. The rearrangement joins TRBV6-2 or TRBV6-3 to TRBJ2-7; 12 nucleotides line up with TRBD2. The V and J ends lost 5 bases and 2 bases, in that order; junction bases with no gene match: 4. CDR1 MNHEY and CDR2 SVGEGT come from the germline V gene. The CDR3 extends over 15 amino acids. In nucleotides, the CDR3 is TGTGCCAGCAGTCCTACTAGCGGGGGGCCCTACGAGCAGTACTTC. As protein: CASSPTSGGPYEQYF.

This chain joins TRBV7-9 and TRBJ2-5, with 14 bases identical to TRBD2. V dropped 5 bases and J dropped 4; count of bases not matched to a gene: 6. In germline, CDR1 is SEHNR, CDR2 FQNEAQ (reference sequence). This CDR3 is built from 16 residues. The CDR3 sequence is CASSLTSGRARETQYF. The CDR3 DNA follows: TGTGCCAGCAGCCTGACTAGCGGGAGGGCCCGAGAGACCCAGTACTTC.

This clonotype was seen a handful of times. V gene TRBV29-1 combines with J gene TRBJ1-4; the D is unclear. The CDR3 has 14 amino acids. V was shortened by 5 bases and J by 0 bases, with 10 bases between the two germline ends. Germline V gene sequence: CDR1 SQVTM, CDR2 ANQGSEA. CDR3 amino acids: CSVWRYATNEKLFF. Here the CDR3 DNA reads TGCAGCGTTTGGAGATATGCAACTAATGAAAAACTGTTTTTT.

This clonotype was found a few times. The CDR3 nucleotides read TGTGCCAGCAGTTTACTCCGGATGAACACTGAAGCTTTCTTT. This encodes CASSLLRMNTEAFF. V and J are TRBV28 and TRBJ1-1; no definite D call. The CDR3 loop spans 14 amino acids. V was shortened by 2 bases and J by 0 bases, with 7 bases between the two germline ends. Germline loops: CDR1 MDHEN, CDR2 SYDVKM.

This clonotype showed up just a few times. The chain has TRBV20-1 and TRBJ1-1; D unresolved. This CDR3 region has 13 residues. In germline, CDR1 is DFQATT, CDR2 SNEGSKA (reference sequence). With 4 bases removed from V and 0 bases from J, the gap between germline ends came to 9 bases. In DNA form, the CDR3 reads TGCAGTGCTACTCGGACCATGAACACTGAAGCTTTCTTT. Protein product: CSATRTMNTEAFF.

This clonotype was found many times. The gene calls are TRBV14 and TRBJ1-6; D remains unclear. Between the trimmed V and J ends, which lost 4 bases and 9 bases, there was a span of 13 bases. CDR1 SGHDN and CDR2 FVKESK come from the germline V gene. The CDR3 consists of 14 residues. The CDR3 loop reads CASSLRAGGSPLHF. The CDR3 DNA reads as TGTGCCAGCAGCCTCCGGGCCGGAGGTTCACCCCTCCACTTT. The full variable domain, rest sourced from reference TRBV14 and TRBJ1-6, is EAGVTQFPSHSVIEKGQTVTLRCDPISGHDNLYWYRRVMGKEIKFLLHFVKESKQDESGMPNNRFLAERTGGTYSTLKVQPAELEDSGVYFCASSLRAGGSPLHFGNGTRLTVT.

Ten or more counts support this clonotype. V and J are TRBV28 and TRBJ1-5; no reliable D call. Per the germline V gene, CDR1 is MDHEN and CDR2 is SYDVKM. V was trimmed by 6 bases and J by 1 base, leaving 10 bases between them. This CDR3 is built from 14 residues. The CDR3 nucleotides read TGTGCCAGCAGGCCAACTTTCAGCAATCAGCCCCAGCATTTT. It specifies CASRPTFSNQPQHF. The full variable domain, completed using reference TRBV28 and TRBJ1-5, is DVKVTQSSRYLVKRTGEKVFLECVQDMDHENMFWYRQDPGLGLRLIYFSYDVKMKEKGDIPEGYSVSREKKERFSLILESASTNQTSMYLCASRPTFSNQPQHFGDGTRLSIL.

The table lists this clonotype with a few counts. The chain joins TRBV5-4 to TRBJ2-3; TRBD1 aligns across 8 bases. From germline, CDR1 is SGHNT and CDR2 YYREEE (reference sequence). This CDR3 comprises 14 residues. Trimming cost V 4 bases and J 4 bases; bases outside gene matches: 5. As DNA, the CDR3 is TGTGCCAGCAGCGAGGGACAGGCTCCAGATACGCAGTATTTT. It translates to CASSEGQAPDTQYF.

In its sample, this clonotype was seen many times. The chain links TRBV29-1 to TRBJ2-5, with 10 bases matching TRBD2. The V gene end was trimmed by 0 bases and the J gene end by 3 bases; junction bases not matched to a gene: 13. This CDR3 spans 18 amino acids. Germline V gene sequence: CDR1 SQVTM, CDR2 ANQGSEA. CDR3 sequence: CSVEDPSGRARSEETQYF. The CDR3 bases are TGCAGCGTTGAAGACCCCAGCGGGAGGGCCCGAAGCGAAGAGACCCAGTACTTC.

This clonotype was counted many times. Here the CDR3 DNA reads TGCAGCGTTGCCGTCGCAGGGGGGGTTACTGAAGCTTTCTTT. Translated: CSVAVAGGVTEAFF. V usage is TRBV29-1 and J usage is TRBJ1-1; TRBD1 matches 7 bases. The germline V gene encodes CDR1 SQVTM and CDR2 ANQGSEA. This CDR3 is built from 14 residues. The V gene end was trimmed by 4 bases and the J gene end by 5 bases; junction bases not matched to a gene: 10.

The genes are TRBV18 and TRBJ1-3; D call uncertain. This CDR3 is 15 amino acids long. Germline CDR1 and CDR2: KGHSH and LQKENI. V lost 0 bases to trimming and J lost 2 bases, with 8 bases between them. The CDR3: CASSPPFPPGNTIYF. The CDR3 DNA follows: TGTGCCAGCTCACCACCTTTCCCACCTGGAAACACCATATATTTT. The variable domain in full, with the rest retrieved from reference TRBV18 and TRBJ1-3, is NAGVMQNPRHLVRRRGQEARLRCSPMKGHSHVYWYRQLPEEGLKFMVYLQKENIIDESGMPKERFSAEFPKEGPSILRIQQVVRGDSAAYFCASSPPFPPGNTIYFGEGSWLTVV.

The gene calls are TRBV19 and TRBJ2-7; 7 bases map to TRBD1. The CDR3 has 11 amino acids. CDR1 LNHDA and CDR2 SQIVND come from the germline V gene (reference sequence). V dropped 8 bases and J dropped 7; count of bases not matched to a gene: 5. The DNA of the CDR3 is TGTGCCAGTCAGCAGGGGGTTGAGCAGTACTTC. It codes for CASQQGVEQYF.

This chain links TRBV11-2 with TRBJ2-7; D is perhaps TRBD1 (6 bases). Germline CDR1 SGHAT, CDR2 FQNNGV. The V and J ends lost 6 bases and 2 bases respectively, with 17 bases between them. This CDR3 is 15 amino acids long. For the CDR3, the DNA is TGTGCCAGCAGACGGCCGGGACATTCGACCTACGAGCAGTACTTC. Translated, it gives CASRRPGHSTYEQYF.

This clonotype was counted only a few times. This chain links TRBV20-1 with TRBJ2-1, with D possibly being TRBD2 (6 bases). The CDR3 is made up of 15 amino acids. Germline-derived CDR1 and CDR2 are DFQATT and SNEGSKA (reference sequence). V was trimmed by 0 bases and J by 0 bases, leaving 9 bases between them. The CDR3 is CSARDTGVSYNEQFF. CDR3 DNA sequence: TGCAGTGCTAGAGACACGGGGGTCTCCTACAATGAGCAGTTCTTC.